One sample yielded the 9 T cell receptor beta chains listed below, sequenced in a study of tumor-infiltrating lymphocytes in primary liver carcinoma. Taking about 17-33 mg of unsorted bulk tissue, the authors co-extracted RNA and DNA. Constant-region priming of roughly 0.45 ug total RNA yielded TCR beta cDNA. Slightly modified ARM-PCR with three nested multiplex PCR rounds yielded TCR beta libraries. Forward primers for TRBV1-TRBV30 and a C-beta reverse primer served the first two PCR rounds, at approximately 10 cycles each. TCRdb processed the multiplex PCR reads anew with MiXCR; each CDR3 protein has one entry. The profile shows under 150,000 distinct CDR3 sequences, nearly 70% of them singletons. The sample comprised tumor-adjacent normal liver tissue. These receptors all stem from a woman aged 60-75 years with primary liver carcinoma and hepatitis B virus infection.

The chain links TRBV5-6 to TRBJ2-1; TRBD1 matches 7 bases. Trimming took 10 bases from V and 3 from J; bases not matched to a gene: 16. The CDR3 contains 16 residues. Germline V lookup: CDR1 SGHDT, CDR2 YYEEEE. CDR3 region: CAGSLRWAGGYNEQFF. As DNA, the CDR3 is TGTGCCGGTAGCTTGCGATGGGCAGGGGGCTACAATGAGCAGTTCTTC.

The table lists this clonotype with a count of one. The chain carries TRBV6-1 and TRBJ1-5, with a possible D match to TRBD2 (5 bases). The end of the DNA fits TRBJ2-3 better, so the J call may be wrong. CDR3 length: 14 residues. Germline CDR1 and CDR2: MNHNS and SASEGT. DNA of the CDR3: TGTGCCACTTCGAGGGAGCTCGGCAATCAGCCCCAGTATTTT. As protein: CATSRELGNQPQYF.

As regards this clonotype: Germline is not matched at one junction end, which may reflect a read error. The gene calls are TRBV11-2 and TRBJ2-2, with a possible D match to TRBD1 (6 bases). The V gene's germline CDR1 is SGHAT and CDR2 FQNNGV. The CDR3 length is 15 residues. This chain's CDR3 is CASNLESGAHWELFF. The CDR3, as DNA: TGTGCCAGCAACTTAGAGTCAGGGGCGCACTGGGAGCTGTTTTTT.

Concerning this clonotype itself: It is likely a read error, because the conserved phenylalanine at the end of the CDR3 is missing. This chain uses TRBV11-3 with TRBJ2-1; 9 bases are a match to TRBD2. Germline loops: CDR1 SGHNT, CDR2 YENEEA. CDR3 length: 16 amino acids. The CDR3 DNA is TGTACCAGCAGCGCGACTAGCGGAGGCCAATACAACGAGCAGTTCATC. Translated, it gives CTSSATSGGQYNEQFI.

Remarks on this clonotype: Germline and junction disagree at one end, which may indicate a read error. V is TRBV6-2 or TRBV6-3 and J is TRBJ2-3; D tentatively reads TRBD1 or TRBD2 (6 bases each). Germline CDR1 MNHEY, CDR2 SVGEGT. The CDR3 runs 18 residues. CDR3 residues: CASSYSLSAGMRTDRQYF. CDR3 sequence (DNA): TGTGCCAGCAGTTACTCGCTGTCGGCGGGAATGCGGACAGATAGGCAGTATTTT.

Note on this clonotype: A much larger clone lies one base from this, so it may be a read error. The chain has TRBV10-2 and TRBJ2-1, with D perhaps TRBD1 (6 bases). Germline CDR1 WSHSY, CDR2 SAAADI. This CDR3 is 13 amino acids long. Trimming took 3 bases from V and 6 from J, leaving 9 bases between them. CDR3 loop: CASSDRGSNEQFF. CDR3 coding DNA: TGCGCCAGCAGTGACAGGGGAAGCAATGAGCAGTTCTTC.

A remark on this clonotype: Germline is not matched at one junction end, which may reflect a read error. The J gene is TRBJ2-4, the V gene TRBV6-2 or TRBV6-3; D could derive from TRBD1 or TRBD2 (5 bases each). The CDR3 has 15 amino acids. Germline CDR1 is MNHEY and CDR2 is SVGEGT. In DNA, the CDR3 is TGTGCCAGCAGTTCGGGGCCGAATTCGGGGAACATTCAATGCTTC. This sequence encodes CASSSGPNSGNIQCF.

This clonotype was seen more than once but under ten times. Germline is not matched at one junction end, which may reflect a read error. The chain couples TRBV2 to TRBJ1-6; unclear D gene. The CDR3 length is 15 residues. The germline V gene has CDR1 SNHLY and CDR2 FYNNEI. The CDR3 DNA reads as TGTGCCAGCAGTGAAGCGTTGCCAGGAAATTCGCCCCTCCACTTT. As protein: CASSEALPGNSPLHF.

This clonotype appeared a few times. The chain recombines TRBV7-8 with TRBJ2-2; D is perhaps TRBD1 or TRBD2 (5 bases each). Trimming took 2 bases from V and 4 from J, leaving 17 bases between them. This CDR3 contains 17 residues. The germline CDR1 and CDR2 sequences are SGHVS and FQNEAQ. The CDR3 sequence is CASSLPKRGPSTGELFF. The DNA for the CDR3 is TGTGCCAGCAGCTTACCAAAACGGGGCCCGAGCACCGGGGAGCTGTTTTTT.